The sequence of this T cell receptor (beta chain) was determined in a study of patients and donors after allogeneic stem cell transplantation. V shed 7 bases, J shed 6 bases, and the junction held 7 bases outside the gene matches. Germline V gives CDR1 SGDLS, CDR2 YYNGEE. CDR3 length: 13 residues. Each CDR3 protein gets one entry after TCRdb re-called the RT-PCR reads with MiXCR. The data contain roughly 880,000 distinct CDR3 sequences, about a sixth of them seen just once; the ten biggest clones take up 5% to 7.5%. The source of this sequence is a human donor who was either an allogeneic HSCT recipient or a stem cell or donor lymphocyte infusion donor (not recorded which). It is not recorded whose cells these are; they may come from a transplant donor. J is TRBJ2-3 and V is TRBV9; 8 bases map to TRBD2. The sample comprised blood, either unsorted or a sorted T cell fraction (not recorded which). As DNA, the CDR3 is TGTGCCAGCTACGGGGGGGGCAGGGATACGCAGTATTTT. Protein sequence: CASYGGGRDTQYF.